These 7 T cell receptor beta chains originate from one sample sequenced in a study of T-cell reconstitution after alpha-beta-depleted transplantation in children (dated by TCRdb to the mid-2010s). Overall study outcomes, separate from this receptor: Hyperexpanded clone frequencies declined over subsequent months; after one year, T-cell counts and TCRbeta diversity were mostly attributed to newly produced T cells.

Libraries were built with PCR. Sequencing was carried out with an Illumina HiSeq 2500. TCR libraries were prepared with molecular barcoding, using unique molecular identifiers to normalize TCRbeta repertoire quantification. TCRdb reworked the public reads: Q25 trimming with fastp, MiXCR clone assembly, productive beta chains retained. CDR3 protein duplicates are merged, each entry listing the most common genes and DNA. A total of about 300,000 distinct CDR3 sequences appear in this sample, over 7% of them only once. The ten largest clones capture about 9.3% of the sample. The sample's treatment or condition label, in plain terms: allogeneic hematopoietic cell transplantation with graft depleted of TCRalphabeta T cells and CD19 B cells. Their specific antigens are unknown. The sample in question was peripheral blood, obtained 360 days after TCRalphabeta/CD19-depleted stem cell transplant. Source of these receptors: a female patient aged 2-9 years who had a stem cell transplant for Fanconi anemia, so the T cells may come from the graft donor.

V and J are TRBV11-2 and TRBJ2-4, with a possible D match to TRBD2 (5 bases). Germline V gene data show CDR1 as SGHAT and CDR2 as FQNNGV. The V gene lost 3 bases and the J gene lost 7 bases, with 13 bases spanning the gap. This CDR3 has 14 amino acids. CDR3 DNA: TGTGCCAGCAGCTTGGCCCCCACGGGGAACATTCAGTACTTC. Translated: CASSLAPTGNIQYF. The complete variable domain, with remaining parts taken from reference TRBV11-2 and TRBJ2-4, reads EAGVAQSPRYKIIEKRQSVAFWCNPISGHATLYWYQQILGQGPKLLIQFQNNGVVDDSQLPKDRFSAERLKGVDSTLKIQPAKLEDSAVYLCASSLAPTGNIQYFGAGTRLSVL.

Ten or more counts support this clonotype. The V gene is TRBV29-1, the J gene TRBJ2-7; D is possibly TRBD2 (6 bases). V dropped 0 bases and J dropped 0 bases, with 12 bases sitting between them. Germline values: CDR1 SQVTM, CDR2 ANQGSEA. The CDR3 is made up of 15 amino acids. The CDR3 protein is CSVEELGTSSYEQYF. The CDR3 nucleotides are TGCAGCGTTGAAGAGCTTGGGACTTCCTCCTACGAGCAGTACTTC.

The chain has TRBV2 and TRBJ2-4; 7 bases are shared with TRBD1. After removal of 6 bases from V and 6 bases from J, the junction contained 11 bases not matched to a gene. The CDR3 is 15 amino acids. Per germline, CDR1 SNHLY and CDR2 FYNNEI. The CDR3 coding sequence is TGTGCCAGCAGCTTGACAGGGTCCCACCTAAACATTCAGTACTTC. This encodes CASSLTGSHLNIQYF.

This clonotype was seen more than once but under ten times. The CDR3 nucleotides are TGTGCCAGCTCACCCTTGAGGGGATCTCCTGGAAACACCATATATTTT. This translates into CASSPLRGSPGNTIYF. This chain links TRBV18 with TRBJ1-3, with a tentative D call TRBD1 (5 bases). The V gene lost 3 bases and the J gene lost 2 bases, with 14 bases spanning the gap. CDR1 and CDR2 (germline): KGHSH, LQKENI. The CDR3 extends over 16 amino acids.

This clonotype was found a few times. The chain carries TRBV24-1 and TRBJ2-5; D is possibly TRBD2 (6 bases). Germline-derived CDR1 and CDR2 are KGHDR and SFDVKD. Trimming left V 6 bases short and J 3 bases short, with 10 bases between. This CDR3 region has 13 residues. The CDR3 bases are TGTGCCACCAGTTCCCCGGGGGAAGAGACCCAGTACTTC. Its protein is CATSSPGEETQYF.

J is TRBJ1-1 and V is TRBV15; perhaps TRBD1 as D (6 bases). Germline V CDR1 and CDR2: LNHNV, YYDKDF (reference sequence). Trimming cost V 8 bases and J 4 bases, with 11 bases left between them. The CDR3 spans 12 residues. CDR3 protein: CATGRGGTEAFF. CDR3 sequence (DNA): TGTGCCACCGGGAGGGGGGGCACTGAAGCTTTCTTT.

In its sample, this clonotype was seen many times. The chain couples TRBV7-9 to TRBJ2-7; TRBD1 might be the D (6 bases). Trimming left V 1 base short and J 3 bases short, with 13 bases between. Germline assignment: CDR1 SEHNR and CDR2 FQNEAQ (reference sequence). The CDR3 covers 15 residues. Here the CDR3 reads CASSLEGQPFYEQYF. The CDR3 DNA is TGTGCCAGCAGCTTAGAAGGACAGCCATTCTACGAGCAGTACTTC. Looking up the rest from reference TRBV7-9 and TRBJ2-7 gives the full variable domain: DTGVSQNPRHKITKRGQNVTFRCDPISEHNRLYWYRQTLGQGPEFLTYFQNEAQLEKSRLLSDRFSAERPKGSFSTLEIQRTEQGDSAMYLCASSLEGQPFYEQYFGPGTRLTVT.